The 8 T cell receptor beta chains below come from one sample, sequenced in a study of Graves' ophthalmopathy and Graves' hyperthyroidism. Amplified material comprised TCR beta CDR3 regions derived from RNA transcripts. First-round RT-PCR relied on HTBI primers, and a second-round multiplex PCR came next. TCRdb independently ran MiXCR on the multiplex PCR reads; one entry per CDR3 protein. The sample carries 400,000 to 450,000 distinct CDR3 sequences, more than 20% recorded once. The sequenced sample was peripheral blood. Source of these receptors: a young woman with stable Graves' hyperthyroidism.

This clonotype was detected many times. The chain has TRBV6-5 and TRBJ2-2; perhaps D is TRBD1 or TRBD2 (5 bases each). Germline V gene lookup returns CDR1 MNHEY and CDR2 SVGAGI. V was pared by 7 bases and J by 5 bases, with 17 bases between. The CDR3 is 15 residues long. The CDR3 nucleotides read TGTGCCAGCAACCTCCGGGACCAAATTACCGGGGAGCTGTTTTTT. Protein sequence: CASNLRDQITGELFF.

This clonotype was found many times. One end of the junction varies from germline; a read error may be responsible. The genes are TRBV12-3 or TRBV12-4 and TRBJ2-4; D gene ambiguous. CDR3 length: 10 amino acids. As DNA, the CDR3 is TGTGCCAGCGGGAAAAACATTAAGTACTTC. This sequence encodes CASGKNIKYF.

The chain recombines TRBV5-1 with TRBJ2-2; TRBD2 matches at 8 bases. Losses at the gene ends were 0 bases for V and 6 bases for J; bases not matched to a gene: 10. CDR1 and CDR2 (germline): SGHRS, YFSETQ. This CDR3 comprises 17 residues. CDR3 sequence reads: CASSLAISREVAGELFF. CDR3 coding DNA: TGCGCCAGCAGCTTGGCCATCTCGCGGGAGGTAGCCGGGGAGCTGTTTTTT.

This clonotype was counted ten times or more. The chain has TRBV5-1 and TRBJ2-2, with 7 positions matching TRBD1. The V segment lost 1 base and the J segment 6 bases; nucleotides outside the gene matches: 3. The CDR3 is made up of 14 amino acids. CDR1 and CDR2 from the germline V gene are SGHRS and YFSETQ. The chain's CDR3 is CASSLSQGPGELFF. In DNA, the CDR3 is TGCGCCAGCAGCTTGTCACAGGGGCCCGGGGAGCTGTTTTTT.

At least ten counts were recorded for this clonotype. CDR3 sequence (DNA): TGTGCCAGCAGTTTGGCAGGAATCCGGAATGGCTACACCTTC. This codes for CASSLAGIRNGYTF. The V call is TRBV28, the J call TRBJ1-2; D is uncertain. Looked up from germline, CDR1 is MDHEN and CDR2 is SYDVKM. The V gene lost 3 bases and the J gene lost 6 bases, with 14 bases spanning the gap. The CDR3 is 14 amino acids.

This clonotype was seen at least ten times. This chain links TRBV6-2 or TRBV6-3 with TRBJ1-1; TRBD1 is a possible D gene (6 bases). The CDR3 contains 15 residues. Germline CDR1 is MNHEY and CDR2 is SVGEGT. Deletions cut 2 bases from V and 0 bases from J, with 10 bases between. CDR3 sequence (DNA): TGTGCCAGCAGTTACCCGGGGGCCATGAACACTGAAGCTTTCTTT. Protein sequence: CASSYPGAMNTEAFF.

This clonotype showed up many times. The chain employs TRBV19 and TRBJ1-1, with 8 bases lining up with TRBD1. Germline CDR1 reads LNHDA; CDR2 reads SQIVND (reference sequence). This CDR3 region has 15 residues. The junction had 4 bases not matched to a gene; V was cut back by 4 bases and J by 0 bases. CDR3 protein: CASSTQTGVNTEAFF. The CDR3 nucleotides are TGTGCCAGTAGTACCCAGACAGGGGTGAACACTGAAGCTTTCTTT.

The sample holds many counts of this clonotype. The rearrangement links TRBV19 to TRBJ1-5, with D tentatively TRBD1 (5 bases). Germline V gene sequence: CDR1 LNHDA, CDR2 SQIVND (reference sequence). This CDR3 has 14 amino acids. Trimming stripped 8 bases from V and 1 base from J, with 12 bases between. CDR3 region: CASQAGRSNQPQHF. For the CDR3, the DNA is TGTGCCAGTCAAGCGGGGCGGAGCAATCAGCCCCAGCATTTT. The entire variable domain, with the rest obtained from reference TRBV19 and TRBJ1-5, is as follows: DGGITQSPKYLFRKEGQNVTLSCEQNLNHDAMYWYRQDPGQGLRLIYYSQIVNDFQKGDIAEGYSVSREKKESFPLTVTSAQKNPTAFYLCASQAGRSNQPQHFGDGTRLSIL.